This TCR beta chain was sequenced in a study of T-cell reconstitution after alpha-beta-depleted transplantation in children. About this clonotype: The antigen is not known.

The library targeted TCRbeta and was prepared with unique molecular identifiers. Each CDR3 protein is one row after TCRdb ran MiXCR on the PCR reads. The repertoire consists of fewer than 250,000 distinct CDR3 sequences, with over 15% occurring once and the leading ten covering about two fifths. Looked up from germline, CDR1 is SGHRS and CDR2 is YFSETQ. V lost 0 bases, J lost 5 bases, and 12 bases lay in between. The CDR3 totals 15 residues. Study outcomes and limitations: Expanded clones from the graft, numbering several hundred, reportedly supplied alpha-beta T cells about two months after transplant. T-cell numbers and diversity one year post-transplant derived largely from freshly generated T cells.

This sequence was found in a male patient aged 2-9 years who had a stem cell transplant for acute lymphoblastic leukemia, so the T cells may come from the graft donor. V gene TRBV5-1 combines with J gene TRBJ2-1; D could derive from TRBD1 or TRBD2 (7 bases each). Source: PBMCs, mostly from graft donor cells, taken 360 days after TCRalphabeta/CD19-depleted stem cell transplant. CDR3 DNA sequence: TGCGCCAGCAGCTTGGCGGCAGGGGGGGACAATGAGCAGTTCTTC. Its translation: CASSLAAGGDNEQFF.